Listed below are T cell receptor beta chains from one sample, sequenced in a study of cytomegalovirus exposure and HLA in healthy donors. Profiling relied on immunoSEQ multiplex PCR, and the TCRdb table lists in-frame clones only, not all of them. The repertoire holds 150,000 or so clones, with over 70% as singletons. The source material was PBMCs. The receptor set was obtained from a man aged 25-45 years in good health and CMV-seropositive. CDR3s include the opening cysteine and the closing phenylalanine or tryptophan. D genes are given only for firm matches. Rows give clone size only sometimes, using once, few, many, or a class for an expanded clone.

TRBV10-2	13	TRBJ2-2	.	.	CASNGRGTGELFF	TGCGCCAGCAACGGCAGGGGCACCGGGGAGCTGTTTTTT
TRBV19	16	TRBJ1-1	.	.	CASSTWRPGMNTEAFF	TGTGCCAGTAGTACTTGGCGGCCGGGGATGAACACTGAAGCTTTCTTT
TRBV7-2	13	TRBJ1-1	.	.	CASSLEGDTEAFF	TGTGCCAGCAGCTTAGAAGGGGACACTGAAGCTTTCTTT
TRBV6-6	16	TRBJ2-5	TRBD1	once	CASSYTRDRWEKTQYF	TGTGCCAGCAGTTATACCCGGGACAGGTGGGAAAAGACCCAGTACTTC
TRBV29-1	13	TRBJ1-1	TRBD1	.	CSVAGQGNTEAFF	TGCAGCGTTGCGGGACAGGGGAACACTGAAGCTTTCTTT
TRBV12-5	15	TRBJ2-2	TRBD1	.	CASGPGQVGTGELFF	TGTGCTAGTGGTCCGGGACAGGTTGGGACCGGGGAGCTGTTTTTT
TRBV30	14	TRBJ2-4	TRBD2	.	CAWTVAGGTNIQYF	TGTGCCTGGACGGTGGCGGGAGGTACGAACATTCAGTACTTC
TRBV9	15	TRBJ1-4	TRBD1	.	CASSGGQGVREKLFF	TGTGCCAGCAGCGGGGGACAGGGGGTGAGGGAAAAACTGTTTTTT
TRBV9	14	TRBJ1-4	.	.	CASSVGGENEKLFF	TGTGCCAGCAGCGTAGGTGGAGAAAATGAAAAACTGTTTTTT
TRBV30	14	TRBJ2-1	.	.	CAWSAGDSGNEQFF	TGTGCCTGGAGTGCGGGGGACTCTGGCAATGAGCAGTTCTTC
TRBV9	13	TRBJ2-3	TRBD2	.	CASSGGLAGMEYF	TGTGCCAGCAGCGGGGGACTAGCGGGGATGGAGTATTTT
TRBV9	16	TRBJ1-1	TRBD1	.	CASSQHRTGQNTEAFF	TGTGCCAGCAGCCAACATCGGACAGGGCAGAACACTGAAGCTTTCTTT
TRBV28	15	TRBJ2-6	.	.	CASQVGGTGANVLTF	TGTGCCAGCCAGGTGGGGGGAACTGGGGCCAACGTCCTGACTTTC
TRBV5-8	14	TRBJ2-5	.	.	CASNYLTAFETQYF	TGTGCCAGCAACTACCTGACGGCGTTCGAGACCCAGTACTTC
TRBV29-1	14	TRBJ2-5	TRBD2	few	CSAGTSWYQETQYF	TGCAGCGCAGGGACTAGCTGGTACCAAGAGACCCAGTACTTC
TRBV5-4	13	TRBJ2-1	.	.	CASSLQGVNEQFF	TGTGCCAGCAGCTTACAGGGTGTCAATGAGCAGTTCTTC
TRBV10-3	14	TRBJ1-1	TRBD1	.	CAISTRDRDSGAFF	TGTGCCATCAGCACCCGGGACAGGGACAGCGGAGCTTTCTTT
TRBV2	15	TRBJ1-6	.	.	CASNQVVLGNSPLHF	TGTGCCAGCAATCAGGTGGTCCTGGGCAATTCACCCCTCCACTTT
TRBV5-1	14	TRBJ2-3	.	.	CASSFTGYTDTQYF	TGCGCCAGCAGCTTTACGGGGTACACAGATACGCAGTATTTT
TRBV5-5	16	TRBJ1-5	.	few	CASSLGWAISNQPQHF	TGTGCCAGCAGCTTGGGTTGGGCGATAAGCAATCAGCCCCAGCATTTT
TRBV13	16	TRBJ2-1	.	.	CASSGRDLTSYNEQFF	TGTGCCAGCAGCGGCCGGGATCTGACCTCCTACAATGAGCAGTTCTTC
TRBV4-2	17	TRBJ2-3	TRBD1	.	CASSQTTTGGSTDTQYF	TGTGCCAGCAGCCAAACGACTACAGGGGGTAGCACAGATACGCAGTATTTT
TRBV7-9	14	TRBJ2-3	TRBD2	.	CASSQSSGPDTQYF	TGTGCCAGCAGCCAGTCTAGCGGCCCAGATACGCAGTATTTT
TRBV5-6	13	TRBJ1-4	.	.	CASSEDKNEKLFF	TGTGCCAGCAGCGAGGACAAGAATGAAAAACTGTTTTTT
TRBV27	14	TRBJ2-7	TRBD1	.	CASSLRQGGHEQYF	TGTGCCAGCAGTTTAAGACAGGGTGGCCACGAGCAGTACTTC
TRBV9	13	TRBJ2-7	TRBD2	.	CASSDRTSGRLYF	TGTGCCAGCAGCGACAGGACTAGCGGGAGATTGTACTTC
TRBV11-3	19	TRBJ1-6	TRBD1	once	CASSVRIVPKDRVSSPLHF	TGTGCCAGCAGCGTCCGAATAGTGCCCAAGGACAGGGTAAGTTCACCCCTCCACTTT
TRBV19	14	TRBJ1-1	.	.	CASSIDQRDSEAFF	TGTGCCAGTAGTATAGATCAGAGAGACAGTGAAGCTTTCTTT
TRBV2	13	TRBJ1-2	TRBD1	few	CAIPDRSNYGYTF	TGTGCCATACCGGACAGGTCTAACTATGGCTACACCTTC
TRBV7-2	14	TRBJ2-7	TRBD1	.	CASSFAQGVYEQYF	TGTGCCAGCAGCTTTGCACAGGGGGTCTACGAGCAGTACTTC
TRBV7-9	16	TRBJ1-3	TRBD1	.	CASSPQGVSSGNTIYF	TGTGCCAGCAGCCCACAGGGGGTAAGCTCTGGAAACACCATATATTTT
TRBV30	15	TRBJ2-7	TRBD1	.	CAWSPTDRETWEQYF	TGTGCCTGGAGTCCTACGGACAGGGAAACGTGGGAGCAGTACTTC
TRBV10-2	16	TRBJ2-3	TRBD1	.	CASSVGQGRSTDTQYF	TGCGCCAGCAGCGTGGGACAGGGAAGGAGCACAGATACGCAGTATTTT
TRBV5-1	15	TRBJ2-3	TRBD1	few	CASSPDRGATDTQYF	TGCGCCAGCAGCCCGGACAGGGGGGCGACAGATACGCAGTATTTT